This T cell receptor (beta chain) was retrieved from a study of lymphopenia after photon versus proton radiotherapy. As for this clone: Its antigen is unidentified.

Some clones are missing from TCRdb's copy, which holds only in-frame ones; the method was immunoSEQ multiplex PCR. This sample carries some 20,000 clones, about 93% of them seen once, and the ten largest clones take roughly 6.6%. Broader study findings: Oligoclonal CD8+ Temra expansion after nadir drove photon patients' diversity drop. Survival link was tested only in deceased patients; proton benefit remains a possibility. Relative stability marked proton patients; photon patients lost diversity and naive cells. Larger post-nadir TCR diversity loss correlated inversely with survival in deceased patients.

CDR3 length: 16 amino acids. J was trimmed by 3 bases and V by 0 bases; bases with no gene match: 2. CDR1 MGHRA and CDR2 YSYEKL come from the germline V gene. The chain employs TRBV4-1 and TRBJ1-6; 7 nucleotides line up with TRBD1. The clonotype was recovered from a man aged 60 to 69 with pancreatic cancer. The sequenced sample was peripheral blood, obtained from a patient treated with photon-based radiotherapy. This chain's CDR3 is CASSQDGQVYNSPLHF. The DNA of the CDR3 is TGCGCCAGCAGCCAAGATGGACAGGTCTATAATTCACCCCTCCACTTT.